This entry is about one T cell receptor (beta chain). Its antigen remains unidentified. The record originates from a study of T cell responses to AZD1222 COVID-19 vaccine. The study, taken as a whole, reports: Baseline testing showed seropositivity in only five or six AZD1222 recipients. Targeting of unmutated variant regions was reportedly seen in nearly half of spike-specific TCRs. Donors, mostly white British, included more females; clonal diversity was possibly underestimated.

Sequencing used immunoSEQ multiplex PCR; TCRdb keeps in-frame clones, though not all of them. The sample contains roughly 90,000 clones, about 89% of which appear only once. Sequencing was performed on peripheral blood, taken on day 0 of MenACWY control vaccination. The source of this sequence is an adult in good health.

The CDR3 here is CASSYRRLNTEAFF. The CDR3 nucleotides are TGTGCCAGCAGTTACCGTCGGTTAAACACTGAAGCTTTCTTT. This chain uses TRBV6-5 with TRBJ1-1, with D unclear. Germline assignment: CDR1 MNHEY and CDR2 SVGAGI. The CDR3 is 14 residues long. Trimming shortened V by 2 bases and J by 2 bases, and 9 bases separated the two germline ends.